Shown below are 27 T cell receptor beta chains from a single sample sequenced in a study of blood T cell repertoires in COVID-19. Libraries were prepared by immunoSEQ multiplex PCR; TCRdb keeps only in-frame clonotypes and omits some of them. The sample carries approximately 320,000 clones, roughly nine tenths recorded once. The sample was PBMCs or T cells enriched from blood (not recorded which). The source of these receptors is a man in his 60s who had recovered from COVID-19.

The chain links TRBV5-1 to TRBJ1-4, with 12 bases that match TRBD1. Unmatched junction bases numbered 7, after V lost 4 bases and J lost 3 bases. The length of the CDR3 is 17 residues. CDR1 SGHRS and CDR2 YFSETQ come from the germline V gene. As DNA, the CDR3 is TGCGCCAGCAGCCCCGGGACAGGGGGCGCGTCTAATGAAAAACTGTTTTTT. This encodes CASSPGTGGASNEKLFF.

The chain employs TRBV7-9 and TRBJ1-1; D call uncertain. The CDR3 runs to 17 residues. The ends were cut back, 1 base at V and 0 bases at J, with 15 bases in the middle. CDR1 is SEHNR, CDR2 FQNEAQ, per germline (reference sequence). As DNA, the CDR3 is TGTGCCAGCAGCTTAGTACTTACGGTCGATATGAACACTGAAGCTTTCTTT. Amino acids: CASSLVLTVDMNTEAFF.

The V and J genes are TRBV25-1 and TRBJ1-6; D gene unclear. The CDR3 has 15 residues. CDR1 is MGHDK, CDR2 SYGVNS, per germline. V gave up 4 bases and J gave up 0 bases, with 7 bases separating them. The CDR3 spells CASSVGLSYNSPLHF. The CDR3 DNA follows: TGTGCCAGCAGTGTCGGTCTCTCCTATAATTCACCCCTCCACTTT.

CDR3 DNA: TGTGCCAGCAGCCAACGACAGGCGGACGGGCGGCGCTATGGCTACACCTTC. It specifies CASSQRQADGRRYGYTF. The V call is TRBV14, the J call TRBJ1-2; TRBD1 is a possible D gene (6 bases). Deletions cut 2 bases from V and 4 bases from J, with 20 bases between. Germline values: CDR1 SGHDN, CDR2 FVKESK. This CDR3 spans 17 amino acids.

The gene calls are TRBV6-2 or TRBV6-3 and TRBJ1-5; D unresolved. The CDR3 has 14 residues. Trimming cost V 3 bases and J 9 bases, with 15 bases left between them. Germline loops: CDR1 MNHEY, CDR2 SVGEGT. This CDR3 is CASSYRPGPPPQHF. CDR3 nucleotides: TGTGCCAGCAGTTATCGGCCAGGCCCTCCGCCCCAGCATTTT.

The V gene is TRBV6-5, the J gene TRBJ1-3; 8 bases agree with TRBD1. There are 13 residues in the CDR3. The J segment lost 5 bases and the V segment lost 6 bases, leaving 3 bases of the junction unmatched. Germline V gene data show CDR1 as MNHEY and CDR2 as SVGAGI. The CDR3 reads CASRRQGRNTIYF. CDR3 bases: TGTGCCAGCAGACGACAGGGGCGAAACACCATATATTTT.

The chain joins TRBV7-9 to TRBJ1-1; a weak D match, TRBD1 (5 bases). The germline V gene has CDR1 SEHNR and CDR2 FQNEAQ (reference sequence). Trimming took off 5 bases at V and 7 bases at J, with 17 bases between the two ends. The CDR3 covers 14 residues. The CDR3 loop is CASSHDRQIVEAFF. Written as DNA, the CDR3 is TGTGCCAGCAGCCACGATCGACAGATAGTTGAAGCTTTCTTT.

This rearrangement joins TRBV19 to TRBJ1-3; no clear D gene. Germline V lookup: CDR1 LNHDA, CDR2 SQIVND (reference sequence). The CDR3 consists of 14 residues. The ends were cut back, 3 bases at V and 4 bases at J, with 10 bases in the middle. Written as DNA, the CDR3 is TGTGCCAGTAGTATTGGAGGGCAAGGAAACACCATATATTTT. It translates to CASSIGGQGNTIYF.

The gene calls are TRBV11-2 and TRBJ1-3, with no clear D. CDR3 length equals 14 residues. The V end lost 1 base, the J end lost 0 bases, and 4 bases lay between the germline ends. Germline CDR1 reads SGHAT; CDR2 reads FQNNGV. The CDR3 DNA is TGTGCCAGCAGCTTAGCACACTCTGGAAACACCATATATTTT. It is translated as CASSLAHSGNTIYF. The full variable domain, with the rest looked up from reference TRBV11-2 and TRBJ1-3, is EAGVAQSPRYKIIEKRQSVAFWCNPISGHATLYWYQQILGQGPKLLIQFQNNGVVDDSQLPKDRFSAERLKGVDSTLKIQPAKLEDSAVYLCASSLAHSGNTIYFGEGSWLTVV.

V and J are TRBV3-1 (or the pseudogene TRBV3-2) and TRBJ2-1; 12 positions match TRBD2. The V gene end was trimmed by 5 bases and the J gene end by 6 bases; junction bases not matched to a gene: 5. This CDR3 is 15 amino acids long. Germline-derived CDR1 and CDR2 are LGHDT and YNNKEL (reference sequence). The CDR3 is CASSETSGSGNEQFF. CDR3 nucleotide sequence: TGTGCCAGCAGCGAGACTAGCGGGAGTGGCAATGAGCAGTTCTTC.

The V call is TRBV6-5, the J call TRBJ1-5, with TRBD1 matching over 7 bases. In germline, CDR1 is MNHEY, CDR2 SVGAGI. After removal of 7 bases from V and 0 bases from J, the junction contained 3 bases not matched to a gene. CDR3 length equals 14 residues. As DNA, the CDR3 is TGTGCCAGCAAAGGGACAGTTAGCAATCAGCCCCAGCATTTT. Its protein product is CASKGTVSNQPQHF.

This chain uses TRBV3-1 (or the pseudogene TRBV3-2) with TRBJ1-1; perhaps TRBD1 as D (6 bases). Germline CDR1 and CDR2: LGHDT and YNNKEL (reference sequence). V dropped 4 bases and J dropped 7 bases, with 13 bases sitting between them. CDR3 length equals 13 residues. This chain's CDR3 is CASSLTGQNEAFF. The CDR3 coding sequence is TGTGCCAGCAGCCTTACCGGACAGAATGAAGCTTTCTTT.

The J gene is TRBJ2-5, the V gene TRBV5-1, with 12 positions matching TRBD1. CDR1 is SGHRS and CDR2 is YFSETQ in the germline V gene. The CDR3 is 15 amino acids. V lost 4 bases to trimming and J lost 5 bases; unmatched junction nucleotides: 6. CDR3 nucleotides: TGCGCCAGCAGCCGCGAGGGGACAGGGGGCGAGACCCAGTACTTC. Residues: CASSREGTGGETQYF.

The chain joins TRBV24-1 to TRBJ2-1; TRBD2 is a possible D gene (5 bases). There are 12 residues in the CDR3. V was shortened by 9 bases and J by 9 bases, with 14 bases between the two germline ends. Germline V CDR1 and CDR2: KGHDR, SFDVKD. CDR3 in DNA: TGTGCCACCGATGATGGACTCTCTGAGCAGTTCTTC. Translating gives CATDDGLSEQFF.

The rearrangement links TRBV12-5 to TRBJ2-1; unclear D gene. Germline lookup yields CDR1 LGHNT and CDR2 FRNRAP. Trimming cost V 5 bases and J 6 bases, with 8 bases left between them. CDR3 length equals 12 residues. The CDR3 DNA reads as TGTGCTAGTGGTCGCGAATTCAATGAGCAGTTCTTC. It specifies CASGREFNEQFF.

This clone was observed a single time. The chain links TRBV7-2 to TRBJ2-3; possible D gene TRBD2, 5 bases. The germline V gene has CDR1 SGHTA and CDR2 FQGNSA. The CDR3 covers 15 residues. V was clipped by 5 bases and J by 4 bases, with 16 bases between them. In DNA form, the CDR3 reads TGTGCCAGCAGCGATACTAGATTTAGCGCAGATACGCAGTATTTT. Its translation: CASSDTRFSADTQYF.

This clone showed up just once. Other DNA variants within this sample encode the same CDR3. The rearrangement joins TRBV9 to TRBJ2-1, with 10 bases lining up with TRBD1. The CDR3 is 14 amino acids. The ends lost 2 bases at V and 4 bases at J; junction bases unmatched: 0. In germline, CDR1 is SGDLS, CDR2 YYNGEE. The DNA for the CDR3 is TGTGCCAGCAGCGTGGGACAGGGGTACAATGAGCAGTTCTTC. This translates into CASSVGQGYNEQFF.

The rearrangement links TRBV27 to TRBJ2-2, with TRBD2 matching 7 bases. The germline V gene encodes CDR1 MNHEY and CDR2 SMNVEV (reference sequence). The CDR3 contains 16 residues. V dropped 6 bases and J dropped 6; count of bases not matched to a gene: 13. The CDR3, as DNA: TGTGCCAGCAGACACGACCCGGGGGGTATCGCCGGGGAGCTGTTTTTT. Encoded protein: CASRHDPGGIAGELFF.

This chain joins TRBV6-5 and TRBJ1-2, with TRBD1 as a possible D gene (5 bases). V was pared by 6 bases and J by 4 bases, with 12 bases between. The germline V gene encodes CDR1 MNHEY and CDR2 SVGAGI. The CDR3 runs 13 residues. Written as DNA, the CDR3 is TGTGCCAGCAGCAAACAGGCTATCTATGGCTACACCTTC. Translated, it gives CASSKQAIYGYTF.

The rearrangement joins TRBV5-6 to TRBJ2-2; possible D gene TRBD1, 6 bases. In germline, CDR1 is SGHDT, CDR2 YYEEEE. The CDR3 is made up of 16 amino acids. Between the trimmed V and J ends, which lost 4 bases and 7 bases, there was a span of 20 bases. The CDR3 coding sequence is TGTGCCAGCAGCCCGGGACATCCCTGGGATGGCGGGGAGCTGTTTTTT. This translates into CASSPGHPWDGGELFF.

V and J are TRBV5-4 and TRBJ2-7, with a possible D match to TRBD2 (5 bases). The CDR3 loop spans 14 amino acids. V lost 1 base to trimming and J lost 6 bases, with 14 bases between them. The germline CDR1 and CDR2 sequences are SGHNT and YYREEE (reference sequence). The CDR3 sequence: CASSLRTLGGEQYF. In DNA, the CDR3 is TGTGCCAGCAGCTTGAGGACCCTAGGAGGCGAGCAGTACTTC.

This chain links TRBV10-3 with TRBJ1-2; 7 bases fit TRBD1. The CDR3 spans 14 residues. Germline V gene lookup returns CDR1 ENHRY and CDR2 SYGVKD. V shed 6 bases and J 4 bases; nucleotides not matched to a gene: 8. Here the CDR3 reads CAIRFVGDSYGYTF. Here the CDR3 DNA reads TGTGCCATCAGATTTGTGGGGGACAGCTATGGCTACACCTTC.

This clone was picked up a small number of times. V usage is TRBV30 and J usage is TRBJ1-2; D remains unclear. There are 13 residues in the CDR3. Germline V gene sequence: CDR1 GTSNPN, CDR2 SVGIG (reference sequence). Trimming cost V 3 bases and J 7 bases, with 15 bases left between them. This CDR3 is CAWSRGPRGGYTF. CDR3 in DNA: TGTGCCTGGAGCAGAGGGCCCCGGGGTGGCTACACCTTC. Full variable domain (remainder filled in from reference TRBV30 and TRBJ1-2): SQTIHQWPATLVQPVGSPLSLECTVEGTSNPNLYWYRQAAGRGLQLLFYSVGIGQISSEVPQNLSASRPQDRQFILSSKKLLLSDSGFYLCAWSRGPRGGYTFGSGTRLTVV.

The rearrangement joins TRBV12-1 to TRBJ2-1; TRBD2, the D gene given by the table, was not confirmed from the DNA. TRBV12-1 is reported as a pseudogene. The CDR3 spans 20 residues. CDR3: CASSLPGTSGSVGSYNEQFF. For the CDR3, the DNA is TGTGCCAGCAGCTTACCCGGGACTAGCGGGAGTGTGGGCTCCTACAATGAGCAGTTCTTC.

The chain couples TRBV19 to TRBJ2-1; tentative D call: TRBD2 (5 bases). Germline assignment: CDR1 LNHDA and CDR2 SQIVND (reference sequence). The CDR3 length is 12 residues. V was shortened by 7 bases and J by 6 bases, with 10 bases between the two germline ends. The CDR3 nucleotides are TGTGCCAGTAAGGGTAGCGCCAATGAGCAGTTCTTC. This codes for CASKGSANEQFF.

V and J are TRBV2 and TRBJ2-7, with unresolved D. Germline CDR1 is SNHLY and CDR2 is FYNNEI. V was trimmed by 1 base and J by 3 bases, leaving 7 bases between them. CDR3 length: 13 residues. This CDR3 is CASSEESLYEQYF. Here the CDR3 DNA reads TGTGCCAGCAGTGAAGAGAGCCTCTACGAGCAGTACTTC.

This chain links TRBV3-1 (or the pseudogene TRBV3-2) with TRBJ2-7; D is ambiguous. Germline V gene sequence: CDR1 LGHDT, CDR2 YNNKEL (reference sequence). The CDR3 spans 17 residues. V lost 1 base to trimming and J lost 6 bases, with 22 bases between them. The CDR3 DNA sequence: TGTGCCAGCAGCCAAGGACGTTTCTTGGGCGTTTATGGCGAGCAGTACTTC. Residues: CASSQGRFLGVYGEQYF.